This T cell receptor beta chain came from a study of metastatic and nonmetastatic thyroid tumors. Whole-study context: Where malignant and benign thyroid patients were concerned, repertoires were compared across blood and tumor or nodule tissue.

This clone was found a few times. Using MiXCR, TCRdb reanalyzed the PCR reads. In the table there are roughly 28,000 clones, roughly 25% of which are singletons. The CDR3 spans 14 residues. Germline CDR1 is MNHNS and CDR2 is SASEGT. V lost 7 bases to trimming and J lost 3 bases, with 12 bases between them. All patients were treatment-naive before thyroid surgery. The sample was blood. The rearrangement links TRBV6-1 to TRBJ2-2; D gene unclear. This receptor was identified in a female donor with papillary thyroid cancer or a benign thyroid nodule (not recorded which). Some clones in this sample may be carry-over from other donors' samples. The CDR3 here is CASTAYVYTGELFF. The DNA for the CDR3 is TGTGCCAGCACTGCTTATGTGTACACCGGGGAGCTGTTTTTT.